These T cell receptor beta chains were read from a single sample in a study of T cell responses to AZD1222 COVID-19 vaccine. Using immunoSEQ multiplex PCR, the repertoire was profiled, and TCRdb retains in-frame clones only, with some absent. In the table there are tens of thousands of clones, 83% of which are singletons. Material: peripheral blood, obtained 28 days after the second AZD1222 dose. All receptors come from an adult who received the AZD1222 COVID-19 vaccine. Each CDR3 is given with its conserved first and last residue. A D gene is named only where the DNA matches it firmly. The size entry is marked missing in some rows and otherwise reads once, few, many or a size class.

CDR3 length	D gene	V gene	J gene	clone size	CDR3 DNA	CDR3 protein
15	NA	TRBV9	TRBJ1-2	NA	TGTGCCAGCAGCTCGACGCCGGGGAAGGGCGGTGGCTACACCTTC	CASSSTPGKGGGYTF
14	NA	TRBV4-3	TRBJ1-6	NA	TGCGCCAGCAGCCCTACAAGGGGGGTTTCACCCCTCCACTTT	CASSPTRGVSPLHF
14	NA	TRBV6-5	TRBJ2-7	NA	TGTGCCAGCAGTTACTCTGAGGGCGGCTACGAGCAGTACTTC	CASSYSEGGYEQYF
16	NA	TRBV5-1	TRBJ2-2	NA	TGCGCCAGCAGCCCCCGACATCCGGCGAACACCGGGGAGCTGTTTTTT	CASSPRHPANTGELFF
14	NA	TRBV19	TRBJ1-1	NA	TGTGCCAGTAGTATTCGCCAGGGGAACACTGAAGCTTTCTTT	CASSIRQGNTEAFF
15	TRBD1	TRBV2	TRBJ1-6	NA	TGTGCCAGCAGTGAACAGGGGGCGGTGGATTCACCCCTCCACTTT	CASSEQGAVDSPLHF
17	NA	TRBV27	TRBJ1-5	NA	TGTGCCAGCAGTTTTAGACGGATTCTTAATGGCAATCAGCCCCAGCATTTT	CASSFRRILNGNQPQHF
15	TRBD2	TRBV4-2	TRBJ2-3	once	TGTGCCAGCAGCGAAACTAGCGGGGGTGCAGATACGCAGTATTTT	CASSETSGGADTQYF
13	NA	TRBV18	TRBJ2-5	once	TGTGCCAGCTCACCACCGTTCGAAGAGACCCAGTACTTC	CASSPPFEETQYF
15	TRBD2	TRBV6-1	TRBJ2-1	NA	TGTGCCAGCAGTGAGAGGCGGGGGGGCTACAATGAGCAGTTCTTC	CASSERRGGYNEQFF
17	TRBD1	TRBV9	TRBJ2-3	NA	TGTGCCAGCAGCTTCGATCCACCGGGACAGGGAACAGATACGCAGTATTTT	CASSFDPPGQGTDTQYF
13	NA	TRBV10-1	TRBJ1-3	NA	TGCGCCAGCAGTGACTCATTTGGAAACACCATATATTTT	CASSDSFGNTIYF
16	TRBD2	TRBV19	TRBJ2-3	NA	TGTGCCAGTATCAGGACTAGCGGGGGGGCCGCAGATACGCAGTATTTT	CASIRTSGGAADTQYF
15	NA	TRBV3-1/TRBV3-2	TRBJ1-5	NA	TGTGCCAGCAGCCAAGGGGCGGCCTCGATACAGCCCCAGCATTTT	CASSQGAASIQPQHF
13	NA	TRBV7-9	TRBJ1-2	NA	TGTGCCAGCAGCTTATTTCCGGTCGATGGCTACACCTTC	CASSLFPVDGYTF
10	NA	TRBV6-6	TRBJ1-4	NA	TGTGCCACCGGGCTAGAAAAACTGTTTTTT	CATGLEKLFF
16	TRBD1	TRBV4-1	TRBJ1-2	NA	TGCGCCAGCAGCCAATTAAACAGGGGGCAGGACTATGGCTACACCTTC	CASSQLNRGQDYGYTF
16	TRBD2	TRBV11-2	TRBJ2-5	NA	TGTGCCAGCAGCTGGGGACTAGCGGGGGAGAGAGAGACCCAGTACTTC	CASSWGLAGERETQYF
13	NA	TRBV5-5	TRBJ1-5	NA	TGTGCCAGCAGTCCGAACAGCCATCAGCCCCAGCATTTT	CASSPNSHQPQHF
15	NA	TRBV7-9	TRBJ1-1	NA	TGTGCCAGCAGCCAGAGTGCAGGCGACTTCACTGAAGCTTTCTTT	CASSQSAGDFTEAFF
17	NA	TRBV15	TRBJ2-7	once	TGTGCCACCAGCACCTCGCTTGGGGGGTTCCCGACCTACGAGCAGTACTTC	CATSTSLGGFPTYEQYF
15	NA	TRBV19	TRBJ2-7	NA	TGTGCCAGTAGTCCTGTAGGGGGGGGTCCCTACGAGCAGTACTTC	CASSPVGGGPYEQYF
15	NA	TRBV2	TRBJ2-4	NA	TGTGCCAGCAGTGATGGGATGGGTTCCAAAAACATTCAGTACTTC	CASSDGMGSKNIQYF
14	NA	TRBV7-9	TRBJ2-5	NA	TGTGCCAGCAGCTTAGTTGGGAGCCAAGAGACCCAGTACTTC	CASSLVGSQETQYF
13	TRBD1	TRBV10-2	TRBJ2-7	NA	TGCGCCAGCAGTTTCGGACAGGGCTACGAGCAGTACTTC	CASSFGQGYEQYF
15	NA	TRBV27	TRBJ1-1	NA	TGTGCCAGCAGTCAGAACTGGGTAATCAACACTGAAGCTTTCTTT	CASSQNWVINTEAFF
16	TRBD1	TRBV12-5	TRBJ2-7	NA	TGTGCTAGTGGCTCCGACAGGGGCCTAAGCTCCTACGAGCAGTACTTC	CASGSDRGLSSYEQYF
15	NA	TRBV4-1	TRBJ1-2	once	TGCGCCAGCAGCCAAGATCCGGACGGAAGCTATGGCTACACCTTC	CASSQDPDGSYGYTF
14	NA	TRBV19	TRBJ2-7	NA	TGTGCCAGTAGCCCCCCGCGCAGCGTCTACGAGCAGTACTTC	CASSPPRSVYEQYF
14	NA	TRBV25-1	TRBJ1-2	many	TGTGCCAGCAGAGCGACAGGACGCAACTATGGCTACACCTTC	CASRATGRNYGYTF
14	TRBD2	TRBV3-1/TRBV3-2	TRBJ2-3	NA	TGTGCCAGCAGCCACCCTAGCGGGGAGGATACGCAGTATTTT	CASSHPSGEDTQYF
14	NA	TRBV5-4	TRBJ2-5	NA	TGTGCCAGCAGCTTGGGGGGCAACCAAGAGACCCAGTACTTC	CASSLGGNQETQYF
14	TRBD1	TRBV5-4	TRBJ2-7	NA	TGTGCCAGCAGCACGACAGGGGGCGGCTACGAGCAGTACTTC	CASSTTGGGYEQYF
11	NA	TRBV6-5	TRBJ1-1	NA	TGTGCCAGCGGGGGCAGGCTCGGAGCTTTCTTT	CASGGRLGAFF
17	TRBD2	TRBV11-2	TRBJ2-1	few	TGTGCCAGCACCGATCCGGGGGGGGCCCTCAGGGGTAATGAGCAGTTCTTC	CASTDPGGALRGNEQFF
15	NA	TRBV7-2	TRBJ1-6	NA	TGTGCCAGCAGCTTACTTGGACAGCAGAATTCACCCCTCCACTTT	CASSLLGQQNSPLHF
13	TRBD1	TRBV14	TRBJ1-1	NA	TGTGCCAGCCGCGGGACAGACTTCACTGAAGCTTTCTTT	CASRGTDFTEAFF
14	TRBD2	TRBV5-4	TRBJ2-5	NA	TGTGCCAGCAGCTTGGTTGCTAGCGGGGAGATCCAGTACTTC	CASSLVASGEIQYF
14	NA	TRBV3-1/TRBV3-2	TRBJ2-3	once	TGTGCCAGCAGCCACCCACCCGAAACAGATACGCAGTATTTT	CASSHPPETDTQYF
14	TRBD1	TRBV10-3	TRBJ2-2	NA	TGTGCCATCAGCCGACAGGGAAACGCCGGGGAGCTGTTTTTT	CAISRQGNAGELFF
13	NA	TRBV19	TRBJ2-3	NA	TGTGCCAGTAGTATAGAAGGAAGGGATACGCAGTATTTT	CASSIEGRDTQYF
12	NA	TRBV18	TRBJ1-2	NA	TGTGCCAGCTCACCGGGAGGGGATGGCTACACCTTC	CASSPGGDGYTF
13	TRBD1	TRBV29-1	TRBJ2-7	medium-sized	TGCAGCGCCCGGGACAGGGAGCCTTACGAGCAGTACTTC	CSARDREPYEQYF
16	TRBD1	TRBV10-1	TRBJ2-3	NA	TGCGCCAGCAGTGCAACCGGGACAGGGGAAGGAGATACGCAGTATTTT	CASSATGTGEGDTQYF